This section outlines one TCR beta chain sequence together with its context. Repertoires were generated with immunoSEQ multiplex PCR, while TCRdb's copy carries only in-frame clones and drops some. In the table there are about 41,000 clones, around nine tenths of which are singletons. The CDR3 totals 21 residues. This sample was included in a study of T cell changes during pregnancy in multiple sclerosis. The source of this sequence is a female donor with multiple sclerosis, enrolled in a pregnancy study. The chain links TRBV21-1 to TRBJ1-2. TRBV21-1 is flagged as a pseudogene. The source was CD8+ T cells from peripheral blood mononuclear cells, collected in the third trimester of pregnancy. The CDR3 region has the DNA TGTGCCAGCAGCAAAGCCGGCCCTGAATGTTCGGGTGGTACCGCTAACTATGGCTACACCTTC. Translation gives CASSKAGPECSGGTANYGYTF.